This T cell receptor (beta chain) was sequenced in a study of control samples from healthy donors and cancer patients (TCRdb year 2020). The germline V gene provides CDR1 LGHNT and CDR2 FRNRAP. V is cut back by 8 bases and J by 8 bases, with 9 bases in the junction unmatched. CDR3 length: 13 amino acids, cysteine to phenylalanine. The CDR3 DNA has 39 bases and is translated from base 1. A word on this clone: Its cognate antigen has yet to be identified. No quality values exist for individual bases; no much larger clone is one base distant.

The library relied on the immunoSEQ multiplex PCR assay. TCRdb holds this immuneACCESS table with in-frame rearrangements only. Some clones are missing; in checked studies, unresolved V genes explain under half, and the rest has no known cause. The sample table holds about 27,000 clones, of which about nine tenths were seen once. The biggest ten clones account for around 15% of the sample. The receptor was isolated from a man in his fifties with lung cancer. Sequencing was performed on PBMCs. The chain employs TRBV12-5 and TRBJ1-2, with 9 bases aligning to TRBD1. The DNA is TGTGCTAGTACAGGGGGCGCCGGCTGGGGCTACACCTTC. Translation gives CASTGGAGWGYTF. Extended through the reference TRBV12-5 and TRBJ1-2 proteins, this CDR3 yields the full variable domain: DARVTQTPRHKVTEMGQEVTMRCQPILGHNTVFWYRQTMMQGLELLAYFRNRAPLDDSGMPKDRFSAEMPDATLATLKIQPSEPRDSAVYFCASTGGAGWGYTFGSGTRLTVV.